The 24 T cell receptor beta chains below come from one sample, sequenced in a study of blood T cell repertoires in COVID-19. Here immunoSEQ multiplex PCR was the method, and the copy in TCRdb shows in-frame clones only, minus some. The repertoire holds roughly 400,000 clones, with 90% as singletons. Sequences were obtained from PBMCs or T cells enriched from blood (not recorded which). Source of these receptors: a man between 18 and 35 years old who had recovered from COVID-19.

This clone has just one count. The chain combines TRBV18 with TRBJ1-2; 9 positions agree with TRBD1. The CDR3 totals 16 residues. J was trimmed by 8 bases and V by 0 bases; bases with no gene match: 10. The germline V gene encodes CDR1 KGHSH and CDR2 LQKENI. Written as DNA, the CDR3 is TGTGCCAGCTCACCACCCCTACAGGGGGCCCTGCGGGGCTACACCTTC. Translation gives CASSPPLQGALRGYTF.

The chain links TRBV11-2 to TRBJ2-1; D gene unclear. Trimming removed 5 bases from V and 3 bases from J, with 8 bases in between. Germline V CDR1 and CDR2: SGHAT, FQNNGV. This CDR3 spans 13 amino acids. CDR3 loop: CASSPRFYNEQFF. CDR3 DNA sequence: TGTGCCAGCAGCCCGCGGTTCTACAATGAGCAGTTCTTC.

The CDR3 region is CASRPTGAHQPQHF. CDR3 nucleotides: TGTGCCAGCAGACCGACAGGGGCGCATCAGCCCCAGCATTTT. This sequence joins TRBV6-5 and TRBJ1-5, with 8 nucleotides matching TRBD1. The germline gives CDR1 MNHEY, CDR2 SVGAGI. The trim removed 6 bases at V and 5 bases at J, leaving 6 bases unmatched. The CDR3 runs to 14 residues.

The chain links TRBV18 to TRBJ1-5, with TRBD1 matching 7 bases. V shed 5 bases and J 0 bases; nucleotides not matched to a gene: 4. The CDR3 extends over 15 amino acids. Germline-derived CDR1 and CDR2 are KGHSH and LQKENI. This CDR3 is CASSGGQISNQPQHF. The CDR3 DNA reads as TGTGCCAGCTCAGGGGGACAGATTAGCAATCAGCCCCAGCATTTT. Using reference TRBV18 and TRBJ1-5 for the parts outside the CDR3, the full variable domain is NAGVMQNPRHLVRRRGQEARLRCSPMKGHSHVYWYRQLPEEGLKFMVYLQKENIIDESGMPKERFSAEFPKEGPSILRIQQVVRGDSAAYFCASSGGQISNQPQHFGDGTRLSIL.

About this clone itself: At the DNA level, this CDR3 is encoded by other sequences in the same sample as well. CDR3 residues: CASSPRGGSGNTIYF. As DNA, the CDR3 is TGTGCCAGCAGCCCCCGTGGAGGGTCTGGAAACACCATATATTTT. The chain joins TRBV3-1 (or the pseudogene TRBV3-2) to TRBJ1-3; D unclear. The germline V gene has CDR1 LGHDT and CDR2 YNNKEL (reference sequence). The CDR3 totals 15 residues. V was pared by 4 bases and J by 1 base, with 11 bases between.

This chain uses TRBV5-1 with TRBJ1-2, with 10 positions matching TRBD1. The CDR3 has 17 residues. The germline V gene encodes CDR1 SGHRS and CDR2 YFSETQ. Germline trimming cut 0 bases from V and 5 bases from J; bases unmatched to any gene: 10. The CDR3 spells CASSLGGPGTGDYGYTF. The CDR3, as DNA: TGCGCCAGCAGCTTGGGCGGTCCGGGGACAGGGGATTATGGCTACACCTTC.

This clone was observed a single time. This chain connects TRBV6-1 to TRBJ1-2; TRBD1 matches 11 bases. This CDR3 comprises 16 residues. Germline V gene lookup returns CDR1 MNHNS and CDR2 SASEGT. The V and J ends lost 2 bases and 4 bases, in that order; junction bases with no gene match: 6. This CDR3 is CASSEFPGTGGYGYTF. CDR3 coding DNA: TGTGCCAGCAGTGAATTTCCCGGGACAGGGGGCTATGGCTACACCTTC.

CDR3 DNA: TGTGCCAGCAGCCAAACTGACAGCCTCTTCGGAAAACTGTTTTTT. Its translation is CASSQTDSLFGKLFF. The chain recombines TRBV3-1 (or the pseudogene TRBV3-2) with TRBJ1-4, with D maybe TRBD1 (5 bases). The germline V and J ends were trimmed by 2 bases and 10 bases, with 17 bases remaining between them. The germline CDR1 and CDR2 sequences are LGHDT and YNNKEL (reference sequence). The CDR3 is 15 amino acids.

J is TRBJ2-3 and V is TRBV10-2; D call uncertain. Per germline, CDR1 WSHSY and CDR2 SAAADI. V was clipped by 3 bases and J by 4 bases, with 11 bases between them. The CDR3 sequence is 14 residues long. This CDR3 is CASSEAQRADTQYF. The CDR3 DNA follows: TGCGCCAGCAGTGAAGCCCAAAGAGCAGATACGCAGTATTTT.

The rearrangement links TRBV7-2 to TRBJ2-5; 9 bases are shared with TRBD1. Trimming at V came to 4 bases and at J to 5 bases, leaving 5 bases not matched to a gene. Germline CDR1 reads SGHTA; CDR2 reads FQGNSA. The CDR3 runs 14 residues. CDR3 coding DNA: TGTGCCAGCAGCTCCTGGGACAGGGCGGAGACCCAGTACTTC. It encodes CASSSWDRAETQYF. Supplemented by reference TRBV7-2 and TRBJ2-5, the full variable domain reads GAGVSQSPSNKVTEKGKDVELRCDPISGHTALYWYRQSLGQGLEFLIYFQGNSAPDKSGLPSDRFSAERTGGSVSTLTIQRTQQEDSAVYLCASSSWDRAETQYFGPGTRLLVL.

This chain links TRBV28 with TRBJ2-7; TRBD2 is a possible D gene (6 bases). Deletions cut 7 bases from V and 4 bases from J, with 23 bases between. Germline CDR1 MDHEN, CDR2 SYDVKM. This CDR3 comprises 16 residues. CDR3 amino acids: CASKGENSGLHYEQYF. Written as DNA, the CDR3 is TGTGCCAGCAAAGGGGAGAATAGCGGTCTTCATTACGAGCAGTACTTC.

The rearrangement uses TRBV3-1 (or the pseudogene TRBV3-2) and TRBJ1-2; D not resolved. The germline gives CDR1 LGHDT, CDR2 YNNKEL (reference sequence). V shed 0 bases and J shed 4 bases, with 6 bases lying between them. The CDR3 is made up of 13 amino acids. CDR3 nucleotide sequence: TGTGCCAGCAGCCAAGACCCCCTCTATGGCTACACCTTC. This encodes CASSQDPLYGYTF.

V usage is TRBV28 and J usage is TRBJ1-6; D is unclear. The CDR3 has 13 amino acids. Germline CDR1 is MDHEN and CDR2 is SYDVKM. V shed 3 bases and J shed 9 bases, with 9 bases lying between them. CDR3 in DNA: TGTGCCAGCAGTTTTCGTGTTTTTTCACCCCTCCACTTT. Protein: CASSFRVFSPLHF.

This chain joins TRBV11-2 and TRBJ2-5; possible D gene TRBD2, 5 bases. CDR1 and CDR2 (germline): SGHAT, FQNNGV. This CDR3 comprises 15 residues. V lost 5 bases and J 4 bases, leaving 17 bases between the germline ends. The CDR3 DNA sequence: TGTGCCAGCAGCATCTCGGGGAAGGGTGGAGAGACCCAGTACTTC. The encoded protein is CASSISGKGGETQYF.

The chain combines TRBV9 with TRBJ2-7, with 8 bases matching TRBD1. Germline loops: CDR1 SGDLS, CDR2 YYNGEE. Trimming cost V 4 bases and J 6 bases; bases outside gene matches: 6. The CDR3 has 13 residues. Written as DNA, the CDR3 is TGTGCCAGCAGCCCTCGGACAGGGACCGAGCAGTACTTC. It is translated as CASSPRTGTEQYF.

The chain employs TRBV9 and TRBJ1-3; D might be TRBD1 (5 bases). This CDR3 region has 15 residues. Trimming removed 0 bases from V and 2 bases from J, with 9 bases in between. Looked up from germline, CDR1 is SGDLS and CDR2 is YYNGEE. The CDR3: CASSVEGGAGNTIYF. DNA of the CDR3: TGTGCCAGCAGCGTAGAGGGAGGGGCTGGAAACACCATATATTTT.

Of note for this clone: Other DNA sequences in this specimen translate into the identical CDR3. J is TRBJ1-5 and V is TRBV12-3 or TRBV12-4, with D unresolved. V was clipped by 6 bases and J by 0 bases, with 3 bases between them. The CDR3 totals 12 residues. DNA of the CDR3: TGTGCCAGCAGGTATAGCAATCAGCCCCAGCATTTT. It is translated as CASRYSNQPQHF.

The rearrangement links TRBV18 to TRBJ1-5; possibly TRBD1 for D (5 bases). Trimming removed 1 base from V and 2 bases from J, with 9 bases in between. The CDR3 has 15 residues. From germline, CDR1 is KGHSH and CDR2 LQKENI. In DNA form, the CDR3 reads TGTGCCAGCTCACCACGGGTAGGGGGCAATCAGCCCCAGCATTTT. It codes for CASSPRVGGNQPQHF. Full variable domain (remainder filled in from reference TRBV18 and TRBJ1-5): NAGVMQNPRHLVRRRGQEARLRCSPMKGHSHVYWYRQLPEEGLKFMVYLQKENIIDESGMPKERFSAEFPKEGPSILRIQQVVRGDSAAYFCASSPRVGGNQPQHFGDGTRLSIL.

V is TRBV10-3 and J is TRBJ1-5; TRBD1 is a possible D gene (5 bases). The V gene's germline CDR1 is ENHRY and CDR2 SYGVKD. This CDR3 region has 14 residues. V lost 2 bases and J 8 bases, leaving 13 bases between the germline ends. CDR3 coding DNA: TGTGCCATCAGTGAGGCAGGACCCAGGGAGCCCCAGCATTTT. Protein: CAISEAGPREPQHF.

The J gene is TRBJ2-1, the V gene TRBV5-4, with D maybe TRBD2 (5 bases). V was pared by 0 bases and J by 9 bases, with 13 bases between. Germline CDR1 and CDR2: SGHNT and YYREEE (reference sequence). There are 14 residues in the CDR3. The CDR3 is CASSLGGREVEQFF. The CDR3 DNA is TGTGCCAGCAGCTTGGGAGGGAGAGAGGTTGAGCAGTTCTTC. The full variable domain, completed using reference TRBV5-4 and TRBJ2-1, is ETGVTQSPTHLIKTRGQQVTLRCSSQSGHNTVSWYQQALGQGPQFIFQYYREEENGRGNFPPRFSGLQFPNYSSELNVNALELDDSALYLCASSLGGREVEQFFGPGTRLTVL.

The J gene is TRBJ1-2, the V gene TRBV30, with unresolved D. The germline V and J ends were trimmed by 0 bases and 5 bases, with 10 bases remaining between them. Germline-derived CDR1 and CDR2 are GTSNPN and SVGIG (reference sequence). The CDR3 extends over 13 amino acids. The CDR3 sequence is CAWSVLSNYGYTF. In DNA form, the CDR3 reads TGTGCCTGGAGTGTTCTGAGTAATTATGGCTACACCTTC.

The CDR3 reads CASSHQGGAFF. For the CDR3, the DNA is TGTGCCAGCAGCCATCAGGGGGGAGCTTTCTTT. The chain carries TRBV3-1 (or the pseudogene TRBV3-2) and TRBJ1-1, with 7 positions matching TRBD1. V lost 3 bases to trimming and J lost 10 bases; unmatched junction nucleotides: 2. The CDR3 extends over 11 amino acids. Germline CDR1 LGHDT, CDR2 YNNKEL (reference sequence).

The J gene is TRBJ2-7, the V gene TRBV19; D may be TRBD1 (6 bases). CDR3 length equals 15 residues. Germline V lookup: CDR1 LNHDA, CDR2 SQIVND (reference sequence). V lost 4 bases and J lost 1, with 14 bases in between. The CDR3 here is CASSTKYTGSYEQYF. Written as DNA, the CDR3 is TGTGCCAGTAGTACGAAATATACAGGGTCCTACGAGCAGTACTTC.

The chain combines TRBV7-9 with TRBJ1-3; 7 bases line up with TRBD1. There are 15 residues in the CDR3. Germline V CDR1 and CDR2: SEHNR, FQNEAQ (reference sequence). The ends lost 5 bases at V and 5 bases at J; junction bases unmatched: 9. DNA for the CDR3: TGTGCCAGCAGCCCAGGGGGGACTCAAAGAAACACCATATATTTT. Its translation is CASSPGGTQRNTIYF.